This T cell receptor beta chain was captured in a study of cytomegalovirus exposure and HLA in healthy donors. Study results and caveats: Investigators reported 150 to 200 TCR beta chains as tied to cytomegalovirus. Despite most TCR sequences being rare, some public TCRs occurred in many donors.

Assay: immunoSEQ multiplex PCR; the TCRdb copy retains only in-frame clones and omits some. The sample holds 59,000 or so clones; 80% to 90% are singletons and the top ten take 15%. Separate from the approximately 600-subject first cohort was the roughly 130-subject validation cohort, to which the donors belonged. For this clone: Antigen specificity is unknown.

CDR3 length: 18 residues. Looked up from germline, CDR1 is LNHNV and CDR2 is YYDKDF (reference sequence). J gave up 7 bases and V 0 bases, and 14 bases lay outside the gene matches. The V call is TRBV15, the J call TRBJ1-4; the match to TRBD1 covers 7 bases. The sequencing sample was made of PBMCs. The receptor was derived from a young woman in good health and CMV-seronegative. Written as DNA, the CDR3 is TGTGCCACCAGCAGAGATCCACTCGCGACAGGGTCGCGTGAAAAACTGTTTTTT. Translation gives CATSRDPLATGSREKLFF.